This T cell receptor (beta chain) was profiled in a study of blood T cell repertoires in COVID-19. Study-wide context: Sources were T cells, B-cell-depleted T cells, or PBMCs; the material itself was cDNA or gDNA.

In the original processing: Amplifying reference gene primers gave estimates of nucleated cell counts. Some clones are missing from TCRdb's copy, which holds only in-frame ones; the method was immunoSEQ multiplex PCR. The V and J calls and clone size are taken from that table; D and trimming were inferred from the DNA. In the table there are roughly 230,000 clones, 65% to 85% of which are singletons. The V gene lost 6 bases and the J gene lost 1 base, with 12 bases spanning the gap. The germline V gene has CDR1 SNHLY and CDR2 FYNNEI. The CDR3 length is 14 residues. Material for sequencing was peripheral blood. The sequence came from a man aged 40-50 years with acute or convalescent COVID-19. The rearrangement uses TRBV2 and TRBJ1-2; D remains unclear. CDR3: CASSPNGVNYGYTF. As DNA, the CDR3 is TGTGCCAGCAGCCCCAACGGAGTTAACTATGGCTACACCTTC. The variable domain in full, completed from reference TRBV2 and TRBJ1-2, reads EPEVTQTPSHQVTQMGQEVILRCVPISNHLYFYWYRQILGQKVEFLVSFYNNEISEKSEIFDDQFSVERPDGSNFTLKIRSTKLEDSAMYFCASSPNGVNYGYTFGSGTRLTVV.